This TCR beta chain was retrieved from a study of CD8+ T cells in alopecia areata. Background on the study: Tofacitinib therapy took 6 to 18 months; 6 months off drug came after. Findings and limits, study-wide: Lesional scalp, especially alopecia totalis/universalis, showed higher clonality than normal scalp.

From germline, CDR1 is SGHRS and CDR2 YFSETQ. Trimming took 0 bases from V and 5 from J; bases not matched to a gene: 4. The CDR3 runs 15 residues. Obtained from alopecia areata patients were lesional scalp punch biopsies along with peripheral blood. Cell sorting was applied to PBMCs, and CD4+ and CD8+ T cells were collected. This clone was detected only a few times. Its antigen is not known. The sequencing template was cDNA reverse transcribed from extracted RNA. Here immunoSEQ multiplex PCR was the method, and the copy in TCRdb shows in-frame clones only, minus some. Of over 150,000 clones detected, more than 60% appear once; the ten largest clones hold approximately 1.7%.

Sequencing was performed on CD4+ T cells sorted from blood, taken at week 0. The chain couples TRBV5-1 to TRBJ2-1; TRBD1 matches 8 bases. This TCR came from a human donor with alopecia areata. DNA of the CDR3: TGCGCCAGCAGCTTGGGGACAGGGAGACACAATGAGCAGTTCTTC. Translation gives CASSLGTGRHNEQFF.